This T cell receptor (beta chain) was recorded in a study of T cell responses to AZD1222 COVID-19 vaccine. A note on this clone: The antigen remains undetermined.

Clones were sequenced by immunoSEQ multiplex PCR, and TCRdb holds only the in-frame ones, with some missing. This sample has over 100,000 clones; roughly 88% occur once, and the top ten carry over 3%. Points from the study as a whole: Spike was spanned by vaccine-associated CD4 TCRs, with dominance at 160-218 and 743-854. Baseline seropositivity characterized only a handful of AZD1222 recipients. Among the donors, most were white British and more were female, and clonal diversity was possibly underestimated. In all cases, repertoires were sampled only after the peak T cell response.

The receptor comes from an adult in good health. Sample: peripheral blood, taken on day 0 of AZD1222 vaccination.

For the CDR3, the DNA is TGCGCCAGCAGCTTGGCAGGAGAGTCCTATGGCTACACCTTC. Its translation: CASSLAGESYGYTF. The chain links TRBV5-1 to TRBJ1-2; unclear D gene. V lost 0 bases and J lost 4, with 10 bases in between. Germline V gene lookup returns CDR1 SGHRS and CDR2 YFSETQ. CDR3 length: 14 amino acids.